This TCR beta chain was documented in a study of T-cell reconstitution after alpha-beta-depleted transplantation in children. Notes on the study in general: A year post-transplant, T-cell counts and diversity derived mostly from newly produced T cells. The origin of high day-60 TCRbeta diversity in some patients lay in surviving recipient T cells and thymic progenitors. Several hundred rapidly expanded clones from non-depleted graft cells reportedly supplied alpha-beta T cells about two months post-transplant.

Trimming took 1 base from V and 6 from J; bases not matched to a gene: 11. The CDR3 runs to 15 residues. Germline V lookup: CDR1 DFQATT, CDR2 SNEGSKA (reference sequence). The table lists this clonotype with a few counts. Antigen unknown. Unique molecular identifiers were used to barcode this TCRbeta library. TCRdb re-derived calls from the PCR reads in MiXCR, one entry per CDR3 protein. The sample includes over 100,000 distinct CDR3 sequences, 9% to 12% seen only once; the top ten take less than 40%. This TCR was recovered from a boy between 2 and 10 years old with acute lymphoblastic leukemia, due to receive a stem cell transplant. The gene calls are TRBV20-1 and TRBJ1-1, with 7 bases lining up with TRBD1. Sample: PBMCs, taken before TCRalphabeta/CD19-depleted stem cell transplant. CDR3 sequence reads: CSARVGQAGGSEAFF. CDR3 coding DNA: TGCAGTGCTAGAGTAGGACAGGCGGGGGGTTCTGAAGCTTTCTTT.